Given below is one T cell receptor beta chain in context. The antigen is unknown. This entry belongs to a study of T cells in localized non-small cell lung cancer. Overall study results and limits: Adjacent lung was found to contain a median roughly 60 of the top 100 tumor clones. Highest T cell clonality was seen in uninvolved adjacent lung, surpassing that measured in tumor. Heterogeneity cannot be ruled out, as sequencing used one tumor region only. A higher density of T cells in blood coincided with extended overall survival.

This CDR3 is built from 13 residues. Trimming removed 5 bases at V and 0 bases at J, with 7 bases between. The germline gives CDR1 LNHDA, CDR2 SQIVND (reference sequence). The method was immunoSEQ multiplex PCR; TCRdb's version includes in-frame clones alone and lacks a portion of them. The sample consists of 6,000 to 7,500 clones, approximately 46% of them appearing once. The source was lymph node tissue, collected before any cancer treatment. The chain employs TRBV19 and TRBJ2-5; D call uncertain. This sequence was found in a female donor older than 55 with stage I lung adenocarcinoma. In DNA form, the CDR3 reads TGTGCCAGTAGTCGTGCACACCAAGAGACCCAGTACTTC. Amino acids: CASSRAHQETQYF.